A single sample gave rise to the 3 T cell receptor beta chains below, sequenced in a study of blood T cells in healthy people across ages. The second PCR ran 7 to 11 cycles with a sample-barcoded 5' primer and J-beta primers. TCRdb independently ran MiXCR on the 5' RACE reads; one entry per CDR3 protein. The sample has 800,000 to 900,000 distinct CDR3 sequences; around two thirds are singletons. The source material was blood. Receptors originate from a man aged 25-45 years in good health.

V gene TRBV27 combines with J gene TRBJ2-7; D not certain. This CDR3 has 13 residues. Trimming pared 8 bases from V and 0 bases from J, leaving 11 bases between. Per the germline V gene, CDR1 is MNHEY and CDR2 is SMNVEV (reference sequence). CDR3 DNA sequence: TGTGCCAGCCGAATGGAAAGCTCCTACGAGCAGTACTTC. This sequence encodes CASRMESSYEQYF.

In the case of this clonotype: The junction departs from germline at one end; a sequencing error may be responsible. The chain combines TRBV5-1 with TRBJ1-6, with D possibly TRBD1 on 6 matching bases. The CDR3 sequence is 16 residues long. Germline CDR1 is SGHRS and CDR2 is YFSETQ. Here the CDR3 DNA reads TGCGCCAGCGGCTTGGTTCCGGGGGCCACGGATTCACCCCTCCACTTT. Translating it yields CASGLVPGATDSPLHF. The whole variable domain, filled in from reference TRBV5-1 and TRBJ1-6, reads KAGVTQTPRYLIKTRGQQVTLSCSPISGHRSVSWYQQTPGQGLQFLFEYFSETQRNKGNFPGRFSGRQFSNSRSEMNVSTLELGDSALYLCASGLVPGATDSPLHFGNGTRLTVT.

CDR3 in DNA: TGCGCCAGCAGCCAAGGTCGGACACTTCAACCCCATGAGCAGTTCTTC. It encodes CASSQGRTLQPHEQFF. The chain employs TRBV4-3 and TRBJ2-1; a possible D gene is TRBD1 (5 bases). The germline V gene has CDR1 LGHNA and CDR2 YSLEER. The CDR3 totals 16 residues. The V end lost 1 base, the J end lost 8 bases, and 18 bases lay between the germline ends.